A single sample gave rise to the 19 T cell receptor beta chains below, sequenced in a study of cytomegalovirus exposure and HLA in healthy donors. The PCR employed 60 Vbeta primers together with 13 Jbeta primers. Here immunoSEQ multiplex PCR was the method, and the copy in TCRdb shows in-frame clones only, minus some. The sample lists some 170,000 clones; 77% were seen once. Sequencing input: PBMCs. These TCRs come from a woman aged 60-75 years in good health and CMV-seropositive.

The rearrangement links TRBV5-1 to TRBJ2-2, with 14 nucleotides matching TRBD2. V gave up 6 bases and J gave up 6 bases; unmatched junction bases: 10. CDR1 is SGHRS and CDR2 is YFSETQ in the germline V gene. This CDR3 spans 17 amino acids. CDR3 amino acids: CASTTGLAGVFPGELFF. Here the CDR3 DNA reads TGCGCCAGCACAACGGGACTAGCGGGAGTGTTTCCCGGGGAGCTGTTTTTT.

V usage is TRBV18 and J usage is TRBJ1-4; tentative D call: TRBD1 (6 bases). The CDR3 loop spans 15 amino acids. The germline V gene encodes CDR1 KGHSH and CDR2 LQKENI. Trimming cost V 6 bases and J 5 bases, with 16 bases left between them. The CDR3 bases are TGTGCCAGCTCCCCCACGGGGGGCGTCAATGAAAAACTGTTTTTT. This gives the protein CASSPTGGVNEKLFF. The entire variable domain, with the rest obtained from reference TRBV18 and TRBJ1-4, is as follows: NAGVMQNPRHLVRRRGQEARLRCSPMKGHSHVYWYRQLPEEGLKFMVYLQKENIIDESGMPKERFSAEFPKEGPSILRIQQVVRGDSAAYFCASSPTGGVNEKLFFGSGTQLSVL.

The gene calls are TRBV7-2 and TRBJ2-5; tentative D call: TRBD2 (6 bases). The germline V gene encodes CDR1 SGHTA and CDR2 FQGNSA. The CDR3 is made up of 14 amino acids. V gave up 2 bases and J gave up 5 bases, with 12 bases separating them. CDR3 sequence reads: CASSLSVGRETQYF. In DNA form, the CDR3 reads TGTGCCAGCAGCTTATCTGTTGGGAGGGAGACCCAGTACTTC.

The V call is TRBV5-1, the J call TRBJ1-2, with 8 bases identical to TRBD1. Germline lookup yields CDR1 SGHRS and CDR2 YFSETQ. The CDR3 extends over 16 amino acids. The trim removed 0 bases at V and 4 bases at J, leaving 8 bases unmatched. The CDR3 coding sequence is TGCGCCAGCAGCTTGGGACCGACAGGGGCCGGCTATGGCTACACCTTC. Translated: CASSLGPTGAGYGYTF.

This clone was counted only a few times. The chain combines TRBV7-8 with TRBJ2-5, with a weak D call TRBD2 (5 bases). The germline gives CDR1 SGHVS, CDR2 FQNEAQ. V lost 2 bases, J lost 4 bases, and 14 bases lay in between. CDR3 size: 15 residues. CDR3 sequence reads: CASSLSGSARETQYF. The CDR3 DNA reads as TGTGCCAGCAGCTTAAGTGGGAGTGCCCGAGAGACCCAGTACTTC.

The rearrangement uses TRBV13 and TRBJ2-7; 11 bases align to TRBD1. The CDR3 length is 18 residues. Losses at the gene ends were 5 bases for V and 4 bases for J; bases not matched to a gene: 16. Germline CDR1 PRHDT, CDR2 FYEKMQ (reference sequence). CDR3 region: CASSDRDRGGLGNYEQYF. DNA for the CDR3: TGTGCCAGCAGCGACCGGGACAGGGGGGGTTTGGGGAATTACGAGCAGTACTTC.

This clone was observed a handful of times. This chain links TRBV4-3 with TRBJ2-5, with a weak D call TRBD2 (6 bases). Per the germline V gene, CDR1 is LGHNA and CDR2 is YSLEER. CDR3 length: 15 amino acids. V lost 4 bases and J 2 bases, leaving 14 bases between the germline ends. The CDR3 DNA follows: TGCGCCAGCAGCCCATCCGGGAGCCGACAAGAGACCCAGTACTTC. This sequence encodes CASSPSGSRQETQYF.

The rearrangement uses TRBV9 and TRBJ1-5, with 7 bases lining up with TRBD1. The CDR3 runs 15 residues. The germline CDR1 and CDR2 sequences are SGDLS and YYNGEE. V dropped 0 bases and J dropped 5; count of bases not matched to a gene: 5. The CDR3 nucleotides are TGTGCCAGCAGCGTAGGATCGACAGGGTATCAGCCCCAGCATTTT. Translation: CASSVGSTGYQPQHF.

V is TRBV28 and J is TRBJ2-7, with D tentatively TRBD2 (5 bases). Germline V CDR1 and CDR2: MDHEN, SYDVKM. The CDR3 runs 15 residues. Trimming stripped 7 bases from V and 0 bases from J, with 16 bases between. The CDR3 sequence: CASTPSGMSSYEQYF. Written as DNA, the CDR3 is TGTGCCAGCACTCCTTCCGGGATGAGCTCCTACGAGCAGTACTTC.

The chain combines TRBV19 with TRBJ2-5, with 12 bases matching TRBD2. V lost 3 bases, J lost 7 bases, and 15 bases stayed unmatched. Germline V gene data show CDR1 as LNHDA and CDR2 as SQIVND (reference sequence). This CDR3 is 18 amino acids long. DNA for the CDR3: TGTGCCAGTAGTATGGAAAGAAGGACTAGCGGGGTTGAAGGGACCCAGTACTTC. It encodes CASSMERRTSGVEGTQYF. Drawing the rest from reference TRBV19 and TRBJ2-5, the complete variable domain is DGGITQSPKYLFRKEGQNVTLSCEQNLNHDAMYWYRQDPGQGLRLIYYSQIVNDFQKGDIAEGYSVSREKKESFPLTVTSAQKNPTAFYLCASSMERRTSGVEGTQYFGPGTRLLVL.

As DNA, the CDR3 is TGTGCCAGCAGTTTCCGAGACAGGGATGCGCAGTATTTT. Its protein is CASSFRDRDAQYF. The chain uses TRBV27 and TRBJ2-3; 7 bases line up with TRBD1. Trimming took 3 bases from V and 10 from J; bases not matched to a gene: 7. CDR1 and CDR2 (germline): MNHEY, SMNVEV (reference sequence). The length of the CDR3 is 13 residues.

In its sample, this clone was seen once. The gene calls are TRBV6-1 and TRBJ2-7, with 9 bases identical to TRBD1. The germline V gene has CDR1 MNHNS and CDR2 SASEGT. V lost 4 bases and J lost 4; bases outside the gene matches: 5. The CDR3 sequence is 14 residues long. The CDR3 sequence: CASSATGTGYEQYF. For the CDR3, the DNA is TGTGCCAGCAGTGCAACCGGGACAGGGTACGAGCAGTACTTC.

The rearrangement joins TRBV2 to TRBJ1-1; 9 bases are a match to TRBD1. CDR1 is SNHLY and CDR2 is FYNNEI in the germline V gene. This CDR3 region has 13 residues. V lost 8 bases, J lost 6 bases, and 7 bases stayed unmatched. The CDR3 loop is CASRDRAVAEAFF. The CDR3 DNA follows: TGTGCCAGCCGGGACAGGGCTGTCGCTGAAGCTTTCTTT.

The V gene is TRBV19, the J gene TRBJ1-1; the D is unclear. Germline lookup yields CDR1 LNHDA and CDR2 SQIVND (reference sequence). Trimming stripped 5 bases from V and 0 bases from J, with 7 bases between. The CDR3 has 13 amino acids. The CDR3 DNA is TGTGCCAGTAGTTTCCTAATGAACACTGAAGCTTTCTTT. Encoded protein: CASSFLMNTEAFF.

The chain recombines TRBV6-5 with TRBJ2-1; 7 positions agree with TRBD1. V trimming: 6 bases; J trimming: 4 bases; junction bases outside the gene matches: 6. CDR3 length: 14 amino acids. The V gene's germline CDR1 is MNHEY and CDR2 SVGAGI. This CDR3 is CASSSGGRYNEQFF. CDR3 coding DNA: TGTGCCAGCAGCTCAGGGGGTCGGTACAATGAGCAGTTCTTC.

This chain uses TRBV30 with TRBJ2-7, with TRBD1 identical over 10 bases. Unmatched junction bases numbered 6, after V lost 2 bases and J lost 5 bases. The CDR3 totals 14 residues. Germline lookup yields CDR1 GTSNPN and CDR2 SVGIG (reference sequence). This chain's CDR3 is CAWSKDRGFHEQYF. CDR3 in DNA: TGTGCCTGGAGTAAGGACAGGGGGTTCCACGAGCAGTACTTC.

The chain uses TRBV6-1 and TRBJ2-7, with D possibly matching TRBD2 (5 bases). V lost 1 base and J 5 bases, leaving 9 bases between the germline ends. From germline, CDR1 is MNHNS and CDR2 SASEGT. The CDR3 has 13 amino acids. CDR3 DNA: TGTGCCAGCAGTGAAGTTGGGAGCCACGAGCAGTACTTC. This sequence encodes CASSEVGSHEQYF.

V gene TRBV6-1 combines with J gene TRBJ1-3; maybe TRBD1 (6 bases). The germline gives CDR1 MNHNS, CDR2 SASEGT. This CDR3 contains 18 residues. Trimming shortened V by 3 bases and J by 5 bases, and 23 bases separated the two germline ends. CDR3 protein: CASSDPTEGQGRRNTIYF. CDR3 DNA: TGTGCCAGCAGTGACCCAACTGAAGGCCAGGGGAGAAGAAACACCATATATTTT.

This clone was counted a few times. CDR3 sequence: CASRGGTDTQYF. The DNA of the CDR3 is TGCGCCAGCAGGGGAGGCACAGATACGCAGTATTTT. This chain connects TRBV5-1 to TRBJ2-3; D may be TRBD2 (5 bases). V was pared by 5 bases and J by 1 base, with 5 bases between. Germline V lookup: CDR1 SGHRS, CDR2 YFSETQ. The CDR3 length is 12 residues. Based on the CDR3 plus reference TRBV5-1 and TRBJ2-3, the full variable domain is KAGVTQTPRYLIKTRGQQVTLSCSPISGHRSVSWYQQTPGQGLQFLFEYFSETQRNKGNFPGRFSGRQFSNSRSEMNVSTLELGDSALYLCASRGGTDTQYFGPGTRLTVL.